One sample yielded the 29 T cell receptor beta chains listed below, sequenced in a study of siplizumab effects on memory and regulatory T cells. Produced via immunoSEQ multiplex PCR; TCRdb's table is partial and in-frame only. Of about 100,000 clones in the sample, roughly 94% were seen once. Sequencing input: Tregs sorted from blood. The source of these receptors is a human donor in good health.

The J gene is TRBJ2-3, the V gene TRBV7-8; D is undetermined. This CDR3 region has 18 residues. Germline CDR1 is SGHVS and CDR2 is FQNEAQ. The V gene lost 4 bases and the J gene lost 2 bases, with 22 bases spanning the gap. The CDR3: CASSSPIETRPDTDTQYF. In DNA form, the CDR3 reads TGTGCCAGCAGCTCCCCGATTGAAACAAGGCCGGACACAGATACGCAGTATTTT.

The chain has TRBV6-1 and TRBJ2-7; D is perhaps TRBD1 (5 bases). Deletions cut 5 bases from V and 6 bases from J, with 20 bases between. The CDR3 is 15 amino acids. Germline V lookup: CDR1 MNHNS, CDR2 SASEGT. The CDR3 protein is CASSHGRGSSAEQYF. CDR3 DNA: TGTGCCAGCAGTCACGGAAGGGGTTCAAGTGCCGAGCAGTACTTC.

V usage is TRBV7-3 and J usage is TRBJ2-7; 8 bases align to TRBD1. This CDR3 contains 18 residues. The trim removed 5 bases at V and 4 bases at J, leaving 19 bases unmatched. From germline, CDR1 is SGHTA and CDR2 FQGTGA. CDR3 sequence: CASSQVFFSGQGRYEQYF. In nucleotides, the CDR3 is TGTGCCAGCAGCCAGGTGTTTTTCTCCGGACAGGGCCGATACGAGCAGTACTTC.

This clone appeared a few times. The J gene is TRBJ1-1, the V gene TRBV11-3; D not resolved. The CDR3 contains 12 residues. CDR1 is SGHNT and CDR2 is YENEEA in the germline V gene. Trimming removed 4 bases at V and 5 bases at J, with 8 bases between. The CDR3 sequence is CASSSGRTEAFF. DNA of the CDR3: TGTGCCAGCAGCTCCGGGAGGACTGAAGCTTTCTTT. The whole variable domain, filled in from reference TRBV11-3 and TRBJ1-1, reads EAGVVQSPRYKIIEKKQPVAFWCNPISGHNTLYWYLQNLGQGPELLIRYENEEAVDDSQLPKDRFSAERLKGVDSTLKIQPAELGDSAVYLCASSSGRTEAFFGQGTRLTVV.

The chain is built from TRBV28 and TRBJ2-2, with D possibly matching TRBD1 (5 bases). The CDR3 is 13 amino acids. The germline V gene has CDR1 MDHEN and CDR2 SYDVKM. Trimming stripped 6 bases from V and 0 bases from J, with 5 bases between. Written as DNA, the CDR3 is TGTGCCAGCAGGGACACGAACACCGGGGAGCTGTTTTTT. Encoded protein: CASRDTNTGELFF.

The V gene is TRBV7-9, the J gene TRBJ1-2, with 10 nucleotides matching TRBD1. Germline assignment: CDR1 SEHNR and CDR2 FQNEAQ (reference sequence). The CDR3 contains 15 residues. Trimming at V came to 2 bases and at J to 6 bases, leaving 6 bases not matched to a gene. This chain's CDR3 is CASSLYGTGADGYTF. The CDR3 DNA follows: TGTGCCAGCAGCTTATACGGGACAGGGGCTGATGGCTACACCTTC.

The chain recombines TRBV7-9 with TRBJ1-2; D not resolved. Germline assignment: CDR1 SEHNR and CDR2 FQNEAQ (reference sequence). This CDR3 contains 14 residues. V was trimmed by 6 bases and J by 3 bases, leaving 14 bases between them. For the CDR3, the DNA is TGTGCCAGCAGACCGTCGGGTGGGGACTATGGCTACACCTTC. As protein: CASRPSGGDYGYTF.

This chain connects TRBV28 to TRBJ2-3; 9 bases are shared with TRBD1. Trimming took 8 bases from V and 0 from J; bases not matched to a gene: 6. Germline CDR1 MDHEN, CDR2 SYDVKM. CDR3 size: 15 residues. In DNA, the CDR3 is TGTGCCAGCCGGACACAGGGGGCTAGCACAGATACGCAGTATTTT. Translating it yields CASRTQGASTDTQYF.

V usage is TRBV18 and J usage is TRBJ1-3; D is ambiguous. The CDR3 has 15 amino acids. V shed 2 bases and J shed 9 bases, with 17 bases lying between them. Germline V gene sequence: CDR1 KGHSH, CDR2 LQKENI. The CDR3 sequence is CASSPDLGMASTIYF. The CDR3, as DNA: TGTGCCAGCTCACCAGACCTTGGTATGGCAAGCACCATATATTTT.

The V and J genes are TRBV10-3 and TRBJ2-3, with TRBD2 matching over 7 bases. Losses at the gene ends were 4 bases for V and 0 bases for J; bases not matched to a gene: 7. This CDR3 is built from 16 residues. The V gene's germline CDR1 is ENHRY and CDR2 SYGVKD. CDR3 sequence reads: CAISAGGRVSTDTQYF. In nucleotides, the CDR3 is TGTGCCATCAGTGCCGGGGGGAGGGTGAGCACAGATACGCAGTATTTT.

The V call is TRBV7-9, the J call TRBJ2-7, with 8 bases matching TRBD2. V gave up 4 bases and J gave up 0 bases; unmatched junction bases: 14. The CDR3 runs 18 residues. The germline CDR1 and CDR2 sequences are SEHNR and FQNEAQ (reference sequence). The CDR3 DNA follows: TGTGCCAGCAGCTGGTCGAGCGGGAGTTGGCGAAGCTCCTACGAGCAGTACTTC. Its translation is CASSWSSGSWRSSYEQYF.

The J gene is TRBJ1-1, the V gene TRBV6-5, with a weak D call TRBD1 (5 bases). The CDR3 covers 14 residues. CDR1 is MNHEY, CDR2 SVGAGI, per germline. The V and J ends lost 2 bases and 1 base respectively, with 8 bases between them. The CDR3 DNA sequence: TGTGCCAGCAGTTACAGGGGTTGGAACACTGAAGCTTTCTTT. Translation: CASSYRGWNTEAFF.

This chain links TRBV7-3 with TRBJ1-1; TRBD1 is a possible D gene (6 bases). CDR1 is SGHTA and CDR2 is FQGTGA in the germline V gene. V was pared by 8 bases and J by 0 bases, with 13 bases between. The CDR3 consists of 14 residues. CDR3 nucleotides: TGTGCCAGCGGGACACCCTGGGTGAACACTGAAGCTTTCTTT. It specifies CASGTPWVNTEAFF.

Comment on this clone: Mismatch with germline at one junction end may stem from a read error. The rearrangement joins TRBV5-1 to TRBJ2-2, with D perhaps being TRBD1 or TRBD2 (5 bases each). The CDR3 is 15 amino acids. Germline V gene data show CDR1 as SGHRS and CDR2 as YFSETQ. The CDR3 is CASSRDPRNPGELFF. Here the CDR3 DNA reads TGCGCCAGCAGCCGGGACCCCCGGAACCCCGGGGAGCTGTTTTTT.

The genes are TRBV6-1 and TRBJ1-2, with 9 bases fitting TRBD1. CDR3 length: 14 amino acids. Germline trimming cut 5 bases from V and 4 bases from J; bases unmatched to any gene: 5. Germline CDR1 MNHNS, CDR2 SASEGT. The CDR3 DNA reads TGTGCCAGCAGTACCCGGACAGGGGCCTATGGCTACACCTTC. Translating gives CASSTRTGAYGYTF.

The J gene is TRBJ1-4, the V gene TRBV19, with D perhaps TRBD1 (5 bases). Trimming took off 2 bases at V and 7 bases at J, with 17 bases between the two ends. The germline gives CDR1 LNHDA, CDR2 SQIVND (reference sequence). This CDR3 spans 16 amino acids. CDR3 in DNA: TGTGCCAGTAGTATATACGCGAGACAGCCGGGTGAAAAACTGTTTTTT. Its protein is CASSIYARQPGEKLFF.

The chain carries TRBV7-9 and TRBJ2-1; D is undetermined. Looked up from germline, CDR1 is SEHNR and CDR2 is FQNEAQ (reference sequence). Between the trimmed V and J ends, which lost 5 bases and 9 bases, there was a span of 11 bases. The CDR3 extends over 12 amino acids. The CDR3: CASSRTGSEQFF. For the CDR3, the DNA is TGTGCCAGCAGCCGGACCGGAAGTGAGCAGTTCTTC. Supplemented by reference TRBV7-9 and TRBJ2-1, the full variable domain reads DTGVSQNPRHKITKRGQNVTFRCDPISEHNRLYWYRQTLGQGPEFLTYFQNEAQLEKSRLLSDRFSAERPKGSFSTLEIQRTEQGDSAMYLCASSRTGSEQFFGPGTRLTVL.

The V call is TRBV7-9, the J call TRBJ1-1, with no clear D. CDR1 and CDR2 (germline): SEHNR, FQNEAQ (reference sequence). The CDR3 consists of 14 residues. V was trimmed by 4 bases and J by 1 base, leaving 10 bases between them. In DNA form, the CDR3 reads TGTGCCAGCAGCTACCAGACCGAGAACACTGAAGCTTTCTTT. Translating it yields CASSYQTENTEAFF.

This clone was found a few times. The rearrangement joins TRBV29-1 to TRBJ1-2, with 7 positions matching TRBD1. Germline values: CDR1 SQVTM, CDR2 ANQGSEA. This CDR3 is 12 amino acids long. Losses at the gene ends were 6 bases for V and 2 bases for J; bases not matched to a gene: 3. The CDR3 sequence is CSVDRTNYGYTF. CDR3 sequence (DNA): TGCAGCGTGGACAGGACGAACTATGGCTACACCTTC.

The chain uses TRBV6-5 and TRBJ1-2; 8 positions match TRBD1. Germline V gene data show CDR1 as MNHEY and CDR2 as SVGAGI. V trimming: 7 bases; J trimming: 6 bases; junction bases outside the gene matches: 7. The length of the CDR3 is 13 residues. The DNA for the CDR3 is TGTGCCAGCACAAGGACAGGGAGACATGGCTACACCTTC. It translates to CASTRTGRHGYTF.

The CDR3 DNA follows: TGTGCCAGCTGCCGGGACCAGGTTTCTGTTGAGCAGTTCTTC. Translated: CASCRDQVSVEQFF. This sequence joins TRBV27 and TRBJ2-1; TRBD1 or TRBD2 may be the D gene (5 bases each). Germline CDR1 is MNHEY and CDR2 is SMNVEV (reference sequence). The CDR3 has 14 residues. Trimming removed 8 bases at V and 9 bases at J, with 20 bases between.

Notes on this clone: Other nucleotide sequences from this sample produce the same CDR3. This chain joins TRBV18 and TRBJ1-1; D is uncertain. The V gene's germline CDR1 is KGHSH and CDR2 LQKENI. This CDR3 region has 12 residues. Deletions cut 4 bases from V and 1 base from J, with 4 bases between. CDR3 nucleotide sequence: TGTGCCAGCTCACAGGGGAACACTGAAGCTTTCTTT. Translated: CASSQGNTEAFF.

The chain combines TRBV5-5 with TRBJ1-2; D is uncertain. Germline V gives CDR1 SGHKS, CDR2 YYEKEE (reference sequence). The CDR3 consists of 14 residues. The ends were cut back, 0 bases at V and 3 bases at J, with 9 bases in the middle. The CDR3 protein is CASSLALADYGYTF. DNA for the CDR3: TGTGCCAGCAGCTTGGCTTTGGCGGACTATGGCTACACCTTC. The entire variable domain, with the rest obtained from reference TRBV5-5 and TRBJ1-2, is as follows: DAGVTQSPTHLIKTRGQQVTLRCSPISGHKSVSWYQQVLGQGPQFIFQYYEKEERGRGNFPDRFSARQFPNYSSELNVNALLLGDSALYLCASSLALADYGYTFGSGTRLTVV.

The chain couples TRBV11-2 to TRBJ1-5; no firm D call. CDR1 and CDR2 (germline): SGHAT, FQNNGV. V was trimmed by 1 base and J by 4 bases, leaving 8 bases between them. The CDR3 has 14 amino acids. CDR3 nucleotide sequence: TGTGCCAGCAGCTTAGGGGAAGGAAATCAGCCCCAGCATTTT. Its protein is CASSLGEGNQPQHF.

Only one count was recorded for this clone. V usage is TRBV20-1 and J usage is TRBJ1-2; D gene unclear. Germline-derived CDR1 and CDR2 are DFQATT and SNEGSKA (reference sequence). The CDR3 loop spans 10 amino acids. Trimming removed 2 bases at V and 12 bases at J, with 10 bases between. In DNA, the CDR3 is TGCAGTGCTAGACCGGGGAGACACACCTTC. Translated: CSARPGRHTF.

This chain uses TRBV5-4 with TRBJ2-3, with 10 bases identical to TRBD2. Per the germline V gene, CDR1 is SGHNT and CDR2 is YYREEE (reference sequence). The CDR3 is 17 residues long. Unmatched junction bases numbered 7, after V lost 2 bases and J lost 1 base. The CDR3 sequence: CASSLWPLAGGTDTQYF. Here the CDR3 DNA reads TGTGCCAGCAGCTTATGGCCCCTAGCGGGAGGCACAGATACGCAGTATTTT.

The chain links TRBV5-1 to TRBJ2-2, with a weak D call TRBD2 (5 bases). Germline V gene data show CDR1 as SGHRS and CDR2 as YFSETQ. The V end lost 3 bases, the J end lost 4 bases, and 10 bases lay between the germline ends. The CDR3 is 14 amino acids. The CDR3 protein is CASSSRTVTGELFF. As DNA, the CDR3 is TGCGCCAGCAGCTCCCGGACTGTCACCGGGGAGCTGTTTTTT.

V and J are TRBV6-1 and TRBJ2-1, with D possibly being TRBD1 (6 bases). Per germline, CDR1 MNHNS and CDR2 SASEGT. The CDR3 contains 14 residues. The V end was cut by 6 bases, the J end by 2 bases, with 11 bases between. CDR3 DNA: TGTGCCAGCAGCCGACAGGTACCCTACAATGAGCAGTTCTTC. Its translation is CASSRQVPYNEQFF.

A word on this clone: An end of the junction does not agree with germline; a read error may underlie this. The same CDR3 arises from other DNA sequences in this sample as well. V usage is TRBV7-9 and J usage is TRBJ2-7; D remains ambiguous. There are 12 residues in the CDR3. The germline CDR1 and CDR2 sequences are SEHNR and FQNEAQ (reference sequence). CDR3 protein: CASSLGLAEQYF. For the CDR3, the DNA is TGTGCTAGCAGCCTTGGTCTCGCCGAGCAGTACTTC.